This T cell receptor beta chain originates from a study of cytomegalovirus exposure and HLA in healthy donors. Overall study findings and caveats: Rarity held for most TCR sequences, but there were some public TCRs that occurred in many donors. It was confirmed in vitro that three of the CMV-associated chains were specific for CMV antigens. Investigators reported 150 to 200 TCR beta chains as tied to cytomegalovirus.

Sequencing was performed with immunoSEQ multiplex PCR; in TCRdb, only in-frame clones are kept and a portion is missing. The sample consists of approximately 180,000 clones, 86% of them appearing once. As to this clone: The antigen remains unidentified.

The sequence came from a young man in good health and CMV-seropositive. The sequenced material came from PBMCs.

As DNA, the CDR3 is TGTGCCAGCAGTTTAGGGGGACAGGGTACGCGAGCTTTCTTT. This encodes CASSLGGQGTRAFF. The chain employs TRBV27 and TRBJ1-1; 9 bases agree with TRBD1. The junction had 8 bases not matched to a gene; V was cut back by 2 bases and J by 10 bases. This CDR3 is built from 14 residues. In germline, CDR1 is MNHEY, CDR2 SMNVEV (reference sequence).